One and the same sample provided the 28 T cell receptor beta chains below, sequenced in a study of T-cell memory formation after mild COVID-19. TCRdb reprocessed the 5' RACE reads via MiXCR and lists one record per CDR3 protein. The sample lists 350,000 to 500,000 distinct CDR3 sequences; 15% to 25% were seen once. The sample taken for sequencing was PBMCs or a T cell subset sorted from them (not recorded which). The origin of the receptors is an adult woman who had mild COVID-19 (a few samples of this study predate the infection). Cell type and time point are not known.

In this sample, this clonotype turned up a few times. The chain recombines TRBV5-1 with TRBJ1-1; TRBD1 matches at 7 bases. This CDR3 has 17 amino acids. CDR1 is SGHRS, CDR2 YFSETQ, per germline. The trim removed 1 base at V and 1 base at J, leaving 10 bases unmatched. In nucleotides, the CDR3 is TGCGCCAGCAGCTTGTTGGGTCCCGCAGGGGGGAACACTGAAGCTTTCTTT. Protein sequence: CASSLLGPAGGNTEAFF.

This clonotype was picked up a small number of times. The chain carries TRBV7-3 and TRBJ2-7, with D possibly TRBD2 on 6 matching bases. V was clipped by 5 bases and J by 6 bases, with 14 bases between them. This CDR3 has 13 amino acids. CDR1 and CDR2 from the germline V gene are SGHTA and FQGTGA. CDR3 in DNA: TGTGCCAGCAGCGGGCGAGCGGGCGGCGAGCAGTACTTC. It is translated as CASSGRAGGEQYF. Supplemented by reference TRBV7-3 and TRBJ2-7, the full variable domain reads GAGVSQTPSNKVTEKGKYVELRCDPISGHTALYWYRQSLGQGPEFLIYFQGTGAADDSGLPNDRFFAVRPEGSVSTLKIQRTERGDSAVYLCASSGRAGGEQYFGPGTRLTVT.

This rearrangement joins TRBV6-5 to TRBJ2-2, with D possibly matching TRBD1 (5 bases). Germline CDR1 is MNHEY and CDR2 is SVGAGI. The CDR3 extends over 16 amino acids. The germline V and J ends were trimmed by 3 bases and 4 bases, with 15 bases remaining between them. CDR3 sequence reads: CASSYISTTATGELFF. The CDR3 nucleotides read TGTGCCAGCAGTTATATATCAACGACAGCCACCGGGGAGCTGTTTTTT.

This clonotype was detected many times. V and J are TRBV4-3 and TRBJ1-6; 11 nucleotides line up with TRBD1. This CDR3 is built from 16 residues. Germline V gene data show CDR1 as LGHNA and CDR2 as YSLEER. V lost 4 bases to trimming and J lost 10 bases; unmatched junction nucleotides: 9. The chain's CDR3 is CASSPTSGTGGSPLHF. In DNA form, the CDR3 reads TGCGCCAGCAGCCCCACGTCCGGGACAGGGGGATCACCCCTCCACTTT.

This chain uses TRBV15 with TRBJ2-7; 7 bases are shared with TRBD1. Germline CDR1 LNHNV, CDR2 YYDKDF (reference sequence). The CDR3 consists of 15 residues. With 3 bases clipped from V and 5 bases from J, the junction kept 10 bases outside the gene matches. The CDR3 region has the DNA TGTGCCACCAGCAGGGTCGGACAGGTTTACGACGAGCAGTACTTC. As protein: CATSRVGQVYDEQYF.

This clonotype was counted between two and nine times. Written as DNA, the CDR3 is TGTGCCAGCAGTCACCAACAGGGGCTGGGGGCCAACGTCCTGACTTTC. Its protein is CASSHQQGLGANVLTF. This chain connects TRBV12-3 or TRBV12-4 to TRBJ2-6, with 7 bases fitting TRBD1. This CDR3 is 16 amino acids long. V was pared by 5 bases and J by 4 bases, with 8 bases of the junction left unmatched.

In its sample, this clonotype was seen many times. The DNA of the CDR3 is TGTGCCAGCAGCACAGAAACCGGGACTCCTGGGAAAGCTTTCTTT. Protein: CASSTETGTPGKAFF. The V and J genes are TRBV11-2 and TRBJ1-1, with D possibly being TRBD1 (5 bases). With 5 bases removed from V and 9 bases from J, the gap between germline ends came to 22 bases. This CDR3 comprises 15 residues. Germline V lookup: CDR1 SGHAT, CDR2 FQNNGV.

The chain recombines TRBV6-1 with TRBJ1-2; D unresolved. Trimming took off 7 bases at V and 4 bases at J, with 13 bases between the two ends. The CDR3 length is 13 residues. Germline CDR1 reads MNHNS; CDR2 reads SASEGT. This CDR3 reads CASIVRVGYGYTF. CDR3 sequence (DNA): TGTGCCAGCATAGTGCGTGTGGGCTATGGCTACACCTTC.

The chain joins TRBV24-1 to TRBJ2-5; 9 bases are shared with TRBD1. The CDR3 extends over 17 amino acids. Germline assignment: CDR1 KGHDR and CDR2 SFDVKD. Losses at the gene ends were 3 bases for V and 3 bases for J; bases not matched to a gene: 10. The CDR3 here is CATSDMGQGNLKETQYF. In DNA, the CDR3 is TGTGCCACCAGTGATATGGGACAGGGTAATTTGAAAGAGACCCAGTACTTC.

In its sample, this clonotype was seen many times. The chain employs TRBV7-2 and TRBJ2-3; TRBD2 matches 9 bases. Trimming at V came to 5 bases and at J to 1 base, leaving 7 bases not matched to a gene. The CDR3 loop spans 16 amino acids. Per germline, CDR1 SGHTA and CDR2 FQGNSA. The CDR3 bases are TGTGCCAGCAGCCTAGGGCCTAGCGGGGGCACAGATACGCAGTATTTT. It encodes CASSLGPSGGTDTQYF.

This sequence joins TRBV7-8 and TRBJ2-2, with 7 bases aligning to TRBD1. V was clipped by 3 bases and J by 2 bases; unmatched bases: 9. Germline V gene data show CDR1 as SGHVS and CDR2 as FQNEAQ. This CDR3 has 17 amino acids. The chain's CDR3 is CASSFPLRQGNTGELFF. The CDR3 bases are TGTGCCAGCAGCTTTCCGCTGAGACAGGGCAACACCGGGGAGCTGTTTTTT.

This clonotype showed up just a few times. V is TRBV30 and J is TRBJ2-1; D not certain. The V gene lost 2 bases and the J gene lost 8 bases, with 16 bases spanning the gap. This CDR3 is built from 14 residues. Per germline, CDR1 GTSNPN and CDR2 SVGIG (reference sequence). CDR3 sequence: CAWSYGGLGYEQFF. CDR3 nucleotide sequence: TGTGCCTGGAGTTATGGCGGCTTAGGGTATGAGCAGTTCTTC.

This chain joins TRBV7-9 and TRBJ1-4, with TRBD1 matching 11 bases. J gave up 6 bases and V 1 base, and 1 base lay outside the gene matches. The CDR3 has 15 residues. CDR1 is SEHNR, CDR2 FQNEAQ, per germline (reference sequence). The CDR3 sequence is CASSLGDRGDEKLFF. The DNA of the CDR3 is TGTGCCAGCAGCTTAGGGGACAGGGGGGATGAAAAACTGTTTTTT.

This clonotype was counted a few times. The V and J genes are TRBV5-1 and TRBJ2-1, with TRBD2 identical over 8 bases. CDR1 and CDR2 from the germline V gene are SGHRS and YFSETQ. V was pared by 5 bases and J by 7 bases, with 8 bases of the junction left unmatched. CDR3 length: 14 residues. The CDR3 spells CASRKGLEVNEQFF. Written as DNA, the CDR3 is TGCGCCAGCAGGAAGGGACTAGAGGTAAATGAGCAGTTCTTC. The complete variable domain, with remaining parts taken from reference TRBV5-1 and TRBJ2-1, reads KAGVTQTPRYLIKTRGQQVTLSCSPISGHRSVSWYQQTPGQGLQFLFEYFSETQRNKGNFPGRFSGRQFSNSRSEMNVSTLELGDSALYLCASRKGLEVNEQFFGPGTRLTVL.

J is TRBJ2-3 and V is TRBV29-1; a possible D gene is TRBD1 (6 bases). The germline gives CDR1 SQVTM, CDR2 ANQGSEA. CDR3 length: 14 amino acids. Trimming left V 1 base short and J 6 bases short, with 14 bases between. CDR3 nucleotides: TGCAGCGTTGAAGTTGTTTCAGGGGTTGATACGCAGTATTTT. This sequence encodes CSVEVVSGVDTQYF.

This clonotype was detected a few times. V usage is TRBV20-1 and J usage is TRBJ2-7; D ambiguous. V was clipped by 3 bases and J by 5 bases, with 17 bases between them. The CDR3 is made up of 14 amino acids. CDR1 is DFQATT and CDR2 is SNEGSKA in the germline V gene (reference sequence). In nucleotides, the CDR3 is TGCAGTGCTAGTAGAAGTTTAGTAGGACACGAGCAGTACTTC. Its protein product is CSASRSLVGHEQYF.

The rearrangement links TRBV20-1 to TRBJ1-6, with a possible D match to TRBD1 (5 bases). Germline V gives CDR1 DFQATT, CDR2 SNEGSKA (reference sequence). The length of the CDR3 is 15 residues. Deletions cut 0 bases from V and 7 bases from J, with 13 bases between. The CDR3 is CSAREGQGKNSPLHF. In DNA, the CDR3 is TGCAGTGCTAGAGAGGGGCAGGGAAAAAATTCACCCCTCCACTTT.

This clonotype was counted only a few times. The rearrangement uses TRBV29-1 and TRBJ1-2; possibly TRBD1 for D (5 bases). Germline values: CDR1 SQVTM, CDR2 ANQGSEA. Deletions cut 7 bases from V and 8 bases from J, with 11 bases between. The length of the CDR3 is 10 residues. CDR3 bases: TGCAGCGCCCGGGACGTCGGCTACACCTTC. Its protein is CSARDVGYTF.

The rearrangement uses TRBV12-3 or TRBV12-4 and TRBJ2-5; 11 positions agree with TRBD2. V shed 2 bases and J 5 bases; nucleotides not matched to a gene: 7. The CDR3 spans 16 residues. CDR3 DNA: TGTGCCAGCAGTTTATTTGCTAGCGGGAGGTGGGAGACCCAGTACTTC. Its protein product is CASSLFASGRWETQYF.

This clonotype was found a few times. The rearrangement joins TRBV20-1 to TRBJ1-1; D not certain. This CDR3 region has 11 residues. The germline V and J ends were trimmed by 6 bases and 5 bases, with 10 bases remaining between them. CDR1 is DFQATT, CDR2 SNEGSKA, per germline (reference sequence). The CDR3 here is CSAPLGTEAFF. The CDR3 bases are TGCAGTGCCCCTCTCGGGACTGAAGCTTTCTTT.

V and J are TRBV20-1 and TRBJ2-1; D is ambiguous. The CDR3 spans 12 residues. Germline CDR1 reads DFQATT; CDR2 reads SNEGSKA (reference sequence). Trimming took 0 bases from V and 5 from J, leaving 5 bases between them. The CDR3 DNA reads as TGCAGTGCTAGAGAGACACACAATGAGCAGTTCTTC. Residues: CSARETHNEQFF.

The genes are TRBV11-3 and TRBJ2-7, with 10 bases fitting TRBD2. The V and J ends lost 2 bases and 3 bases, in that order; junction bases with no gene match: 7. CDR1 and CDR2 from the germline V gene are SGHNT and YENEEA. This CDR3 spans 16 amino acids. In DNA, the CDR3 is TGTGCCAGCAGCTTAAAGCGGACTAGCGGTTACTACGAGCAGTACTTC. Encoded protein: CASSLKRTSGYYEQYF. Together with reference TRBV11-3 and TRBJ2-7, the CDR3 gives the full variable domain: EAGVVQSPRYKIIEKKQPVAFWCNPISGHNTLYWYLQNLGQGPELLIRYENEEAVDDSQLPKDRFSAERLKGVDSTLKIQPAELGDSAVYLCASSLKRTSGYYEQYFGPGTRLTVT.

The CDR3, as DNA: TGTGCCAGCAGCTTATCCATCGGGACAGGGGCAACTAATGAAAAACTGTTTTTT. The encoded protein is CASSLSIGTGATNEKLFF. The V and J genes are TRBV7-9 and TRBJ1-4, with 10 bases lining up with TRBD1. With 2 bases clipped from V and 0 bases from J, the junction kept 6 bases outside the gene matches. Germline values: CDR1 SEHNR, CDR2 FQNEAQ (reference sequence). The CDR3 has 18 amino acids.

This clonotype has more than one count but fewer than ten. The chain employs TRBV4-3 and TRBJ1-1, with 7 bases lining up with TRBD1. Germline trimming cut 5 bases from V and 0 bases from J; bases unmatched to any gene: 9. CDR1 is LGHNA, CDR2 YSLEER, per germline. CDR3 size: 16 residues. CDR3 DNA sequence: TGCGCCAGCAGCAACAGGGGAAGGGCCATGAACACTGAAGCTTTCTTT. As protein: CASSNRGRAMNTEAFF.

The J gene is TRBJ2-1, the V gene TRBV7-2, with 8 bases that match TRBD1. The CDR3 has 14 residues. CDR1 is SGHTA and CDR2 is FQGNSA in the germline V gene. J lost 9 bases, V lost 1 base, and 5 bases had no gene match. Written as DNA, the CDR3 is TGTGCCAGCAGCTTAGACAGGGGGGCGATTGAGCAGTTCTTC. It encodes CASSLDRGAIEQFF.

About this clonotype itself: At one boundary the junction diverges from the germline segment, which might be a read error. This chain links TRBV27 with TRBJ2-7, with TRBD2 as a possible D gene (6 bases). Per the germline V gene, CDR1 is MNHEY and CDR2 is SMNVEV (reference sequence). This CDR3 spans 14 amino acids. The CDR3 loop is CASSPEWDSHEQYF. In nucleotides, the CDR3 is TGTGCCAGCAGTCCCGAGTGGGACTCCCACGAGCAGTACTTC.

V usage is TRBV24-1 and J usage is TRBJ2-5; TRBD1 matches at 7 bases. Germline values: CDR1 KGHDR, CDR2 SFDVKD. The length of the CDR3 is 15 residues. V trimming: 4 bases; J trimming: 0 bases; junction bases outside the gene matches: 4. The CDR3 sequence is CATSELDRDQETQYF. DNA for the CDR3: TGTGCCACCAGTGAACTCGACAGGGACCAAGAGACCCAGTACTTC.

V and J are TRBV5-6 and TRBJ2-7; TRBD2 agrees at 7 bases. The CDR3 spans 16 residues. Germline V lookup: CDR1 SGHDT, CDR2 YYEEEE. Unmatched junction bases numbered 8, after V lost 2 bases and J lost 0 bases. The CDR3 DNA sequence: TGTGCCAGCAGCTTCCGAAGCGGGGTTCCCTCCTACGAGCAGTACTTC. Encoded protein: CASSFRSGVPSYEQYF.